Below, 14 T cell receptor beta chains from the same sample are listed, as sequenced in a study of technical replicates of blood from a handful of donors. The assay was immunoSEQ multiplex PCR, and TCRdb's table has in-frame clones only and misses some. The table has roughly 80,000 clones, 89% seen once; the top ten hold less than 0.5%. The sequenced material came from T cells isolated from PBMCs. These receptors came from a human donor in good health.

The chain uses TRBV18 and TRBJ1-1, with no clear D. The V gene lost 6 bases and the J gene lost 1 base, with 12 bases spanning the gap. Germline loops: CDR1 KGHSH, CDR2 LQKENI. The CDR3 extends over 14 amino acids. The CDR3 DNA sequence: TGTGCCAGCTCGACTGGACTGGGGAACACTGAAGCTTTCTTT. Its protein is CASSTGLGNTEAFF.

The gene calls are TRBV6-1 and TRBJ1-3, with 7 bases that match TRBD1. Germline CDR1 MNHNS, CDR2 SASEGT. The CDR3 is 16 residues long. The V gene end was trimmed by 4 bases and the J gene end by 0 bases; junction bases not matched to a gene: 6. CDR3 sequence: CASSVDRVYSGNTIYF. The DNA for the CDR3 is TGTGCCAGCAGTGTCGACAGGGTTTACTCTGGAAACACCATATATTTT.

The chain is built from TRBV6-5 and TRBJ1-1; D not resolved. The CDR3 extends over 13 amino acids. CDR1 is MNHEY, CDR2 SVGAGI, per germline. The ends were cut back, 6 bases at V and 7 bases at J, with 15 bases in the middle. The CDR3 coding sequence is TGTGCCAGCAGCCCAGGATCCTACCGTGAAGCTTTCTTT. This encodes CASSPGSYREAFF.

This chain connects TRBV25-1 to TRBJ2-7; 7 bases align to TRBD1. V gave up 5 bases and J gave up 3 bases; unmatched junction bases: 13. CDR3 size: 16 residues. Germline V lookup: CDR1 MGHDK, CDR2 SYGVNS. In nucleotides, the CDR3 is TGTGCCAGCAGTCCCCCCACCGGGACAGCCTACTACGAGCAGTACTTC. It is translated as CASSPPTGTAYYEQYF.

The chain employs TRBV6-5 and TRBJ2-7; 7 positions agree with TRBD1. The CDR3 runs 13 residues. Per germline, CDR1 MNHEY and CDR2 SVGAGI. V gave up 4 bases and J gave up 6 bases; unmatched junction bases: 6. The DNA of the CDR3 is TGTGCCAGCAGTTCCTTAGACAGGGTCGAGCAGTACTTC. The encoded protein is CASSSLDRVEQYF.

The count of this clone is one. The rearrangement uses TRBV19 and TRBJ1-5; D perhaps matches TRBD1 (5 bases). The germline CDR1 and CDR2 sequences are LNHDA and SQIVND (reference sequence). The CDR3 sequence is 15 residues long. V was trimmed by 1 base and J by 5 bases, leaving 12 bases between them. The CDR3 sequence is CASSIGTSPYQPQHF. The CDR3 DNA reads TGTGCCAGTAGTATAGGGACATCTCCCTATCAGCCCCAGCATTTT.

The chain employs TRBV7-8 and TRBJ1-3; TRBD1 might be the D (5 bases). CDR1 and CDR2 from the germline V gene are SGHVS and FQNEAQ. Trimming cost V 1 base and J 0 bases, with 10 bases left between them. This CDR3 is 16 amino acids long. CDR3 residues: CASSLEQGSSGNTIYF. In DNA, the CDR3 is TGTGCCAGCAGCTTAGAGCAGGGTTCCTCTGGAAACACCATATATTTT.

The chain carries TRBV6-6 and TRBJ2-1; 7 bases are a match to TRBD1. The CDR3 is 15 amino acids. CDR1 and CDR2 (germline): MNHNY, SVGAGI (reference sequence). Trimming removed 6 bases from V and 5 bases from J; junction bases left unmatched: 10. The CDR3 loop is CASSAPGQTHNEQFF. In DNA, the CDR3 is TGTGCCAGCAGCGCCCCGGGACAGACACACAATGAGCAGTTCTTC.

The chain couples TRBV11-3 to TRBJ2-1; 10 nucleotides match TRBD2. CDR1 and CDR2 from the germline V gene are SGHNT and YENEEA. The CDR3 sequence is 16 residues long. The trim removed 2 bases at V and 9 bases at J, leaving 10 bases unmatched. The CDR3 coding sequence is TGTGCCAGCAGCTTAAGTCTAGCGGGAGCCCGCGGTGAGCAGTTCTTC. Translated, it gives CASSLSLAGARGEQFF. The complete variable domain, with remaining parts taken from reference TRBV11-3 and TRBJ2-1, reads EAGVVQSPRYKIIEKKQPVAFWCNPISGHNTLYWYLQNLGQGPELLIRYENEEAVDDSQLPKDRFSAERLKGVDSTLKIQPAELGDSAVYLCASSLSLAGARGEQFFGPGTRLTVL.

The CDR3 loop reads CSVGGSWETQYF. CDR3 sequence (DNA): TGCAGCGTGGGGGGTAGCTGGGAGACCCAGTACTTC. This chain joins TRBV29-1 and TRBJ2-5; a possible D gene is TRBD2 (6 bases). Germline loops: CDR1 SQVTM, CDR2 ANQGSEA. V was cut by 6 bases and J by 5 bases, with 13 bases left in between. This CDR3 region has 12 residues.

The chain links TRBV2 to TRBJ2-5, with D perhaps TRBD1 (6 bases). V was shortened by 11 bases and J by 0 bases, with 25 bases between the two germline ends. The CDR3 is 17 amino acids. The germline gives CDR1 SNHLY, CDR2 FYNNEI. The CDR3 nucleotides read TGTGCCGGCCCCCGAGAAGGAGTGGGGGCCTACCAAGAGACCCAGTACTTC. It encodes CAGPREGVGAYQETQYF.

This clone was seen only once. This chain uses TRBV4-2 with TRBJ2-1; 10 bases fit TRBD2. V lost 2 bases to trimming and J lost 6 bases; unmatched junction nucleotides: 13. Germline loops: CDR1 LGHNA, CDR2 YNFKEQ. The CDR3 sequence is 18 residues long. CDR3 loop: CASSQSVLAGGRFNEQFF. CDR3 in DNA: TGTGCCAGCAGCCAATCGGTGTTAGCGGGAGGTCGTTTCAATGAGCAGTTCTTC.

The V and J genes are TRBV5-1 and TRBJ2-1; TRBD1 aligns across 8 bases. CDR3 size: 16 residues. V dropped 1 base and J dropped 0; count of bases not matched to a gene: 3. CDR1 is SGHRS and CDR2 is YFSETQ in the germline V gene. The CDR3 DNA reads TGCGCCAGCAGCTTGAGGGACAGGAGCTCCTACAATGAGCAGTTCTTC. Residues: CASSLRDRSSYNEQFF.

V is TRBV7-3 and J is TRBJ2-1, with D uncertain. Trimming shortened V by 3 bases and J by 9 bases, and 12 bases separated the two germline ends. The CDR3 length is 13 residues. Looked up from germline, CDR1 is SGHTA and CDR2 is FQGTGA. The DNA for the CDR3 is TGTGCCAGCAGCTTTTTAACTTCTGGTGAGCAGTTCTTC. Encoded protein: CASSFLTSGEQFF. The complete variable domain, with remaining parts taken from reference TRBV7-3 and TRBJ2-1, reads GAGVSQTPSNKVTEKGKYVELRCDPISGHTALYWYRQSLGQGPEFLIYFQGTGAADDSGLPNDRFFAVRPEGSVSTLKIQRTERGDSAVYLCASSFLTSGEQFFGPGTRLTVL.